Each of the 25 T cell receptor beta chains below was sequenced from the same sample in a study of T cell responses to AZD1222 COVID-19 vaccine. TCRdb's table, derived via immunoSEQ multiplex PCR, lists solely in-frame clones and lacks some. The sample lists about 140,000 clones; 86% were seen once. This specimen consisted of peripheral blood, obtained 28 days after the second AZD1222 dose. These receptor sequences come from an adult who received the AZD1222 COVID-19 vaccine.

The chain combines TRBV4-1 with TRBJ1-5; D perhaps matches TRBD1 (5 bases). The CDR3 sequence is 13 residues long. Germline V gene sequence: CDR1 MGHRA, CDR2 YSYEKL. Trimming left V 2 bases short and J 5 bases short, with 7 bases between. The CDR3 DNA follows: TGCGCCAGCAGCCAATTGGGGGATCAGCCCCAGCATTTT. Translated: CASSQLGDQPQHF.

The genes are TRBV5-1 and TRBJ1-1; 8 nucleotides align to TRBD1. Germline V gives CDR1 SGHRS, CDR2 YFSETQ. J lost 1 base, V lost 1 base, and 3 bases had no gene match. The CDR3 sequence is 15 residues long. CDR3 in DNA: TGCGCCAGCAGCTTGACAGGGGGAAGGAACACTGAAGCTTTCTTT. Its protein is CASSLTGGRNTEAFF.

The chain is built from TRBV27 and TRBJ2-6; D not certain. This CDR3 spans 15 amino acids. Trimming shortened V by 6 bases and J by 0 bases, and 9 bases separated the two germline ends. Germline-derived CDR1 and CDR2 are MNHEY and SMNVEV (reference sequence). The CDR3 protein is CASRTPSSGANVLTF. The CDR3 DNA is TGTGCCAGCAGGACCCCGAGCTCTGGGGCCAACGTCCTGACTTTC. The entire variable domain, with the rest obtained from reference TRBV27 and TRBJ2-6, is as follows: EAQVTQNPRYLITVTGKKLTVTCSQNMNHEYMSWYRQDPGLGLRQIYYSMNVEVTDKGDVPEGYKVSRKEKRNFPLILESPSPNQTSLYFCASRTPSSGANVLTFGAGSRLTVL.

This clone was seen just once. The chain uses TRBV4-1 and TRBJ1-1, with no clear D. V gave up 3 bases and J gave up 1 base, with 15 bases separating them. CDR1 and CDR2 from the germline V gene are MGHRA and YSYEKL. This CDR3 comprises 16 residues. The CDR3 loop reads CASSQIGRSPNTEAFF. The CDR3 coding sequence is TGCGCCAGCAGCCAGATTGGAAGGTCCCCGAACACTGAAGCTTTCTTT.

The CDR3 bases are TGTGCCAGCAGTTACGGAAACATGAACACTGAAGCTTTCTTT. It translates to CASSYGNMNTEAFF. The chain combines TRBV6-5 with TRBJ1-1, with D unresolved. CDR3 length equals 14 residues. Trimming took 2 bases from V and 0 from J, leaving 7 bases between them. Germline V gene sequence: CDR1 MNHEY, CDR2 SVGAGI.

The chain links TRBV19 to TRBJ1-1; D possibly corresponds to TRBD1 (6 bases). This CDR3 spans 11 amino acids. CDR1 is LNHDA, CDR2 SQIVND, per germline (reference sequence). The V gene lost 9 bases and the J gene lost 11 bases, with 16 bases spanning the gap. For the CDR3, the DNA is TGTGCCAGCCAGGGGCGAGGTCCGGCTTTCTTT. It yields the protein CASQGRGPAFF.

The table lists this clone with a count of one. The V and J genes are TRBV4-1 and TRBJ2-5, with TRBD2 matching over 14 bases. CDR3 length: 17 amino acids. Per the germline V gene, CDR1 is MGHRA and CDR2 is YSYEKL. The V segment lost 0 bases and the J segment 7 bases; nucleotides outside the gene matches: 7. As DNA, the CDR3 is TGCGCCAGCAGCCAAGATGTATCGGGACTAGCGGGGGCGACCCAGTACTTC. Translated, it gives CASSQDVSGLAGATQYF.

The chain recombines TRBV18 with TRBJ2-5; D is unresolved. Per germline, CDR1 KGHSH and CDR2 LQKENI. V was shortened by 3 bases and J by 1 base, with 15 bases between the two germline ends. The CDR3 totals 16 residues. CDR3 loop: CASSPTRIGRQETQYF. As DNA, the CDR3 is TGTGCCAGCTCACCCACCCGGATCGGCCGCCAAGAGACCCAGTACTTC.

This sequence joins TRBV7-2 and TRBJ1-2; D perhaps matches TRBD1 (5 bases). CDR3 length: 13 amino acids. V was shortened by 5 bases and J by 7 bases, with 14 bases between the two germline ends. Germline V gives CDR1 SGHTA, CDR2 FQGNSA. CDR3 residues: CASSLGRAFGYTF. As DNA, the CDR3 is TGTGCCAGCAGCCTGGGACGGGCATTTGGCTACACCTTC.

The chain has TRBV5-6 and TRBJ2-7, with D unresolved. Germline CDR1 is SGHDT and CDR2 is YYEEEE. Trimming stripped 4 bases from V and 3 bases from J, with 8 bases between. This CDR3 region has 12 residues. The CDR3 coding sequence is TGTGCCAGCAGCCGGGTGAACTACGAGCAGTACTTC. Translated, it gives CASSRVNYEQYF.

This chain joins TRBV11-2 and TRBJ1-5; D perhaps matches TRBD1 (6 bases). This CDR3 spans 15 amino acids. Germline CDR1 SGHAT, CDR2 FQNNGV. V dropped 5 bases and J dropped 0 bases, with 11 bases sitting between them. This chain's CDR3 is CASSPGTSSNQPQHF. The CDR3, as DNA: TGTGCCAGCAGCCCAGGGACAAGTAGCAATCAGCCCCAGCATTTT.

This rearrangement joins TRBV12-3 or TRBV12-4 to TRBJ1-3; unclear D gene. The CDR3 runs 12 residues. Trimming removed 1 base at V and 3 bases at J, with 1 base between. CDR3 DNA: TGTGCCAGCAGTTTAGTTGGAAACACCATATATTTT. This translates into CASSLVGNTIYF.

This rearrangement joins TRBV6-1 to TRBJ2-2; 12 bases are shared with TRBD2. The CDR3 length is 18 residues. J was trimmed by 6 bases and V by 4 bases; bases with no gene match: 12. Germline CDR1 reads MNHNS; CDR2 reads SASEGT. The CDR3 loop is CASSAASGGASSAGELFF. In nucleotides, the CDR3 is TGTGCCAGCAGTGCCGCTAGCGGGGGGGCATCGTCGGCCGGGGAGCTGTTTTTT.

DNA of the CDR3: TGCGCCAGCGGACGAGACGGGGGATACGAGCAGTACTTC. This gives the protein CASGRDGGYEQYF. The chain has TRBV5-1 and TRBJ2-7; perhaps TRBD2 as D (6 bases). The CDR3 extends over 13 amino acids. Trimming stripped 7 bases from V and 4 bases from J, with 15 bases between. Germline V gene data show CDR1 as SGHRS and CDR2 as YFSETQ.

The DNA of the CDR3 is TGTGCCAGTAGTATTCAGGCAGCGGGGGGCACAGATACGCAGTATTTT. It codes for CASSIQAAGGTDTQYF. The chain couples TRBV19 to TRBJ2-3; TRBD2 matches at 8 bases. With 3 bases clipped from V and 1 base from J, the junction kept 6 bases outside the gene matches. Germline CDR1 and CDR2: LNHDA and SQIVND (reference sequence). This CDR3 is 16 amino acids long.

The genes are TRBV19 and TRBJ1-3; possibly TRBD1 for D (5 bases). Germline V gene sequence: CDR1 LNHDA, CDR2 SQIVND (reference sequence). The V and J ends lost 6 bases and 0 bases respectively, with 9 bases between them. The CDR3 contains 14 residues. The CDR3 region is CASRDRSSGNTIYF. The CDR3 DNA is TGTGCCAGTAGAGACAGATCCTCTGGAAACACCATATATTTT. Drawing the rest from reference TRBV19 and TRBJ1-3, the complete variable domain is DGGITQSPKYLFRKEGQNVTLSCEQNLNHDAMYWYRQDPGQGLRLIYYSQIVNDFQKGDIAEGYSVSREKKESFPLTVTSAQKNPTAFYLCASRDRSSGNTIYFGEGSWLTVV.

This sequence joins TRBV30 and TRBJ2-7; D is perhaps TRBD1 (6 bases). The V end lost 5 bases, the J end lost 5 bases, and 16 bases lay between the germline ends. The CDR3 has 13 residues. Germline V CDR1 and CDR2: GTSNPN, SVGIG (reference sequence). The DNA for the CDR3 is TGTGCCTGGGCCCCGGACAGCAGGGACGAGCAGTACTTC. It codes for CAWAPDSRDEQYF. The variable domain in full, with the rest retrieved from reference TRBV30 and TRBJ2-7, is SQTIHQWPATLVQPVGSPLSLECTVEGTSNPNLYWYRQAAGRGLQLLFYSVGIGQISSEVPQNLSASRPQDRQFILSSKKLLLSDSGFYLCAWAPDSRDEQYFGPGTRLTVT.

The rearrangement joins TRBV3-1 (or the pseudogene TRBV3-2) to TRBJ2-3, with TRBD2 matching 10 bases. In germline, CDR1 is LGHDT, CDR2 YNNKEL (reference sequence). The CDR3 length is 17 residues. J was trimmed by 1 base and V by 4 bases; bases with no gene match: 8. The CDR3, as DNA: TGTGCCAGCAGCCGGTTTGAGGGGACTAGCGGCACAGATACGCAGTATTTT. Translation: CASSRFEGTSGTDTQYF.

This clone was counted a few times. The CDR3 sequence is CASSPSSTGGADPLHF. DNA of the CDR3: TGTGCCAGCTCACCATCCTCAACAGGGGGCGCGGACCCCCTCCACTTT. The chain carries TRBV18 and TRBJ1-6; 9 bases map to TRBD1. CDR1 is KGHSH and CDR2 is LQKENI in the germline V gene. This CDR3 has 16 residues. The V gene end was trimmed by 2 bases and the J gene end by 13 bases; junction bases not matched to a gene: 12.

In DNA, the CDR3 is TGTGCCAGCAGCCCCCGGGCCTTACAGGTTTATGGCTACACCTTC. Amino acids: CASSPRALQVYGYTF. This rearrangement joins TRBV7-9 to TRBJ1-2, with a weak D call TRBD1 (5 bases). Germline V gives CDR1 SEHNR, CDR2 FQNEAQ (reference sequence). Trimming took 5 bases from V and 5 from J, leaving 18 bases between them. The CDR3 loop spans 15 amino acids.

V usage is TRBV10-3 and J usage is TRBJ2-1; D is unresolved. Looked up from germline, CDR1 is ENHRY and CDR2 is SYGVKD. The CDR3 contains 15 residues. Trimming took 0 bases from V and 3 from J, leaving 9 bases between them. The CDR3 here is CAISESRQIYNEQFF. In DNA form, the CDR3 reads TGTGCCATCAGTGAGTCGAGGCAGATCTACAATGAGCAGTTCTTC.

In its sample, this clone was seen once. This chain joins TRBV27 and TRBJ2-2; D is perhaps TRBD2 (6 bases). This CDR3 region has 17 residues. The V gene lost 0 bases and the J gene lost 6 bases, with 17 bases spanning the gap. Germline CDR1 MNHEY, CDR2 SMNVEV (reference sequence). The CDR3 DNA is TGTGCCAGCAGTTTATCGAGAGGGAGTTGGGGGGCCGGGGAGCTGTTTTTT. This gives the protein CASSLSRGSWGAGELFF.

The rearrangement uses TRBV3-1 (or the pseudogene TRBV3-2) and TRBJ1-1; a weak D match, TRBD1 (5 bases). Trimming cost V 5 bases and J 4 bases, with 11 bases left between them. This CDR3 contains 13 residues. Germline CDR1 reads LGHDT; CDR2 reads YNNKEL (reference sequence). The DNA of the CDR3 is TGTGCCAGCAGCTTCGGGGGGAGCACTGAAGCTTTCTTT. The encoded protein is CASSFGGSTEAFF.

The CDR3 protein is CASSPGLVYNEQFF. CDR3 nucleotide sequence: TGTGCCAGCAGCCCTGGACTAGTTTACAATGAGCAGTTCTTC. J is TRBJ2-1 and V is TRBV12-1; no check of the table's D call, TRBD2, against the DNA was made. TRBV12-1 is a documented pseudogene. The CDR3 spans 14 residues.

V gene TRBV3-1 (or the pseudogene TRBV3-2) combines with J gene TRBJ1-2; D perhaps matches TRBD1 (6 bases). Between the trimmed V and J ends, which lost 1 base and 5 bases, there was a span of 14 bases. Germline assignment: CDR1 LGHDT and CDR2 YNNKEL (reference sequence). The length of the CDR3 is 15 residues. The DNA of the CDR3 is TGTGCCAGCAGCCAAGCGCTGAGACAGGAGTATGGCTACACCTTC. Its protein is CASSQALRQEYGYTF.